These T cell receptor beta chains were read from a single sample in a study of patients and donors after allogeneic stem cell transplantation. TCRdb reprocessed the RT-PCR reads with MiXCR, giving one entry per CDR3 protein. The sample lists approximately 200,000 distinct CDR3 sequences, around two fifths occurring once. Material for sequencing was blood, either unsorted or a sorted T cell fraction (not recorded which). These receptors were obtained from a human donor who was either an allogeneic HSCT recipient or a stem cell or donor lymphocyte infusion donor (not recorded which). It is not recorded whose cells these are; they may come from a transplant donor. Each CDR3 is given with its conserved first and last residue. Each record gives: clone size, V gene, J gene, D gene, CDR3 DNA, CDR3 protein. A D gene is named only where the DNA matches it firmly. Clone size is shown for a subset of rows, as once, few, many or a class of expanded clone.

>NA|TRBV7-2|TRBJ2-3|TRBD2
TGTGCCAGCAGCTTAGTTGTGGGACTAGCGGGGGGTGATACGCAGTATTTT
CASSLVVGLAGGDTQYF
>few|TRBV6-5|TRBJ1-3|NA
TGTGCCAGCAGTATAAGGGCCTCTGGAAACACCATATATTTT
CASSIRASGNTIYF
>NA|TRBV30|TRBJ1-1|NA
TGTGCCTGGAGTCAACAGTCGGACACTGAAGCTTTCTTT
CAWSQQSDTEAFF
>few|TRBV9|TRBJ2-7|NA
TGTGCCAGCAGCGTCGGGAGCTCCTACGAGCAGTACTTC
CASSVGSSYEQYF
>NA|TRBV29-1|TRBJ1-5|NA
TGCAGCGCCAGCCTAGCCCAGCCAGATCAGCCCCAGCATTTT
CSASLAQPDQPQHF
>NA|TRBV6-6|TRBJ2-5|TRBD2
TGTGCCAGCAGTTACGGCGGGAGACTAGCGGGAACCCAAGAGACCCAGTACTTC
CASSYGGRLAGTQETQYF
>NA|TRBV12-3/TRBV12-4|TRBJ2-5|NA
TGTGCCAGCATGCAGGGCGGGGAGACCCAGTACTTC
CASMQGGETQYF
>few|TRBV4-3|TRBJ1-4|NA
TGCGCCAGCAGCCACCACGGGGGGGCAACTAATGAAAAACTGTTTTTT
CASSHHGGATNEKLFF
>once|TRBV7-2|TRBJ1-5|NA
TGTGCCAGCAGCTCACATCCACCTCGGGCCGGGCTAACCAATCAGCCCCGGCATTTT
CASSSHPPRAGLTNQPRHF
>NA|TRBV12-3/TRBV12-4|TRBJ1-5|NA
TGTGCCAGCAGTTTAGTAAGAGGGACCCCCTGCAATCAGCCCCAGCATTTT
CASSLVRGTPCNQPQHF
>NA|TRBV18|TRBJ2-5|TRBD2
TGTGCCAGCTCACCGGTAGCGGGAGCGGGAGAGACCCAGTACTTC
CASSPVAGAGETQYF
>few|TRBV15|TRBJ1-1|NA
TGTGCCACCAGCAGAGATCCGGGCAGGGGCACTGAAGCTTTCTTT
CATSRDPGRGTEAFF
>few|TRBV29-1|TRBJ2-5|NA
TGCAGCGTTGAAGCTGGGTTAGGCGCGGCCCGCCTTCAAGAGACCCAGTACTTC
CSVEAGLGAARLQETQYF
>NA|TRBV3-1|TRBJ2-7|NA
TGTGCCTTCGGTCCGGGGACCTACGAGCAGTACTTC
CAFGPGTYEQYF
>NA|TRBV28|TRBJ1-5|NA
TGTGCCAGCAGTTTTTGGGGCAATCAGCCCCAGCATTTT
CASSFWGNQPQHF
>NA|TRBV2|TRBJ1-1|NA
TGTGCCAGCAAACGGGACAATCTGAACACTGAAGCTTTCTTT
CASKRDNLNTEAFF
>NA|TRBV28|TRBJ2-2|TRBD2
TGTGCCAGCACCGAACTAGCGTTTGGCACCGGGGAGCTGTTTTTT
CASTELAFGTGELFF
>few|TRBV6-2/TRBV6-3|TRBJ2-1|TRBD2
TGTGCCAGCATAAGGCGGGAGGGATACAATGAGCAGTTCTTC
CASIRREGYNEQFF
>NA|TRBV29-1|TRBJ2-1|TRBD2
TGCAGCGCCCGACTAGCGGGATCCTACAATGAGCAGTTCTTC
CSARLAGSYNEQFF
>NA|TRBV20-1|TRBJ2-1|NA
TGCAGTGCTTTCCTACGCAGGGCTAATGAGCAGTTCTTC
CSAFLRRANEQFF
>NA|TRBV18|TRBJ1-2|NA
TGTGCCAGCTCACCACAGGGGAACTATGGCTACACCTTC
CASSPQGNYGYTF
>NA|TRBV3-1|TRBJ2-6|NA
TGTGCCAGCAGCGCAACAGGGTCCCCTGGGGCCAACGTCCTGACTTTC
CASSATGSPGANVLTF
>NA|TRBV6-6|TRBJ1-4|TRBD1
TGTGCCAGCAGCACACACAGGGGTTGGTCTAATGAAAAACTGTTTTTT
CASSTHRGWSNEKLFF
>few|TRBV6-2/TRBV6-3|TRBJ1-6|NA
TGTGCCAGCAGTTACACAGAGGGCTCACCCCTCCACTTT
CASSYTEGSPLHF
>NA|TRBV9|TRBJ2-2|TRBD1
TGTGCCAGCAGCCCGACAGGGATAGGGACCGGGGAGCTGTTTTTT
CASSPTGIGTGELFF
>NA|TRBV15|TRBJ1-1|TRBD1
TGTGCCACCAGCAGAGAATATGAGGGGGCCTTGAACACTGAAGCTTTCTTT
CATSREYEGALNTEAFF
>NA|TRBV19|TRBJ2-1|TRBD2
TGCGCCAGTAGTATCGGACTAGCCTCCCCCAATGAGCAGTTCTTC
CASSIGLASPNEQFF
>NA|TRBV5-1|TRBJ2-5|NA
TGCGCCAGCAGTATCTCCGAACCCCACAAACAAGAGACCCAGTACTTC
CASSISEPHKQETQYF
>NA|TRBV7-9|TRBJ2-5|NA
TGTGCCAGCAGCGACCCCGGCCCAGAGACCCAGTACTTC
CASSDPGPETQYF
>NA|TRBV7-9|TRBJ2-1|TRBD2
TGTGCCAGCACCCGCATGGCTAGCGGGACCTACAATGAGCAGTTCTTC
CASTRMASGTYNEQFF
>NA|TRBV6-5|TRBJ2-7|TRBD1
TGTGCCAGCAGTTTTAACAGGGGCTACGAGCAGTACTTC
CASSFNRGYEQYF
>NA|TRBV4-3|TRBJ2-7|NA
TGCGCCAGCAGCCAAGATTCAGGAAACTACGAGCAGTACTTC
CASSQDSGNYEQYF
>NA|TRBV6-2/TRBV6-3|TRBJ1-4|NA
TGTGCCAGCAGTTACTCGATGGATGACCTTGCAACTAATGAAAAACTGTTTTTT
CASSYSMDDLATNEKLFF
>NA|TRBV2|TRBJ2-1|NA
TGTGCCAGCGGATCGAGCGGACGGAATGAGCAGTTCTTC
CASGSSGRNEQFF
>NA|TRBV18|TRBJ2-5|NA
TGTGCCAGCTCACCCATGCAAGAGACCCAGTACTTC
CASSPMQETQYF
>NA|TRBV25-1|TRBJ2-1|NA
TGTGCCAGCAGTGAACGTAGCGCTGGAGGTGAGCAGTTCTTC
CASSERSAGGEQFF
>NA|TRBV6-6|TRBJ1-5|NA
TGTGCCACTCATATCGGTGCCGTTGGGCCCCAGCATTTT
CATHIGAVGPQHF
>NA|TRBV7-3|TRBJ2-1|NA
TGTGCCAGCAGCTTAACCCCTACCGACAATGAGCAGTTCTTC
CASSLTPTDNEQFF
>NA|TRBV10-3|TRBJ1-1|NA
TGTGCCATCAGTGCGACGGTATCAGAAGCTTTCTTT
CAISATVSEAFF
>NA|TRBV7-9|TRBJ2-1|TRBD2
TGTGCCAGCAGCTTACCGCCGGGACTAGCGGGAGACTACAATGAGCAGTTCTTC
CASSLPPGLAGDYNEQFF
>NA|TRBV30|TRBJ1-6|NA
TGTGCCTGGGACGGGGCCAATTCACCCCTCCACTTT
CAWDGANSPLHF
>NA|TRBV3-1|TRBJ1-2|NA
TGTGCCAGCAGCCAAGATCGGGTCAGAACGACCTATGGCTACACCTTC
CASSQDRVRTTYGYTF
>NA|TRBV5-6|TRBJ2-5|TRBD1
TGTGCCAGCAGCCCGGACAGGGTGACACAAGAGACCCAGTACTTC
CASSPDRVTQETQYF
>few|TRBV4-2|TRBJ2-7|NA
TGTGCCAGCAGCCAAGAAGTAGCGTTATCCTACGAGCAGTACTTC
CASSQEVALSYEQYF
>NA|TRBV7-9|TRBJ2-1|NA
TGTGCCAGCAGCTTCTCTGGCGGGTACAATGAGCAGTTCTTC
CASSFSGGYNEQFF
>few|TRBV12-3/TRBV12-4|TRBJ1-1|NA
TGTGCCAGCAGGCAACAGGGAAACACTGAAGCTTTCTTT
CASRQQGNTEAFF
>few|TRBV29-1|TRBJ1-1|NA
TGCAGCGTCCGCCCGGGGAAGATGAACACTGAAGCTTTCTTT
CSVRPGKMNTEAFF
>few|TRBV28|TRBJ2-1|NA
TGTGCCAGCATCGGAGGAACTAGTAAGGTGTACGAGCAGTTCTTC
CASIGGTSKVYEQFF